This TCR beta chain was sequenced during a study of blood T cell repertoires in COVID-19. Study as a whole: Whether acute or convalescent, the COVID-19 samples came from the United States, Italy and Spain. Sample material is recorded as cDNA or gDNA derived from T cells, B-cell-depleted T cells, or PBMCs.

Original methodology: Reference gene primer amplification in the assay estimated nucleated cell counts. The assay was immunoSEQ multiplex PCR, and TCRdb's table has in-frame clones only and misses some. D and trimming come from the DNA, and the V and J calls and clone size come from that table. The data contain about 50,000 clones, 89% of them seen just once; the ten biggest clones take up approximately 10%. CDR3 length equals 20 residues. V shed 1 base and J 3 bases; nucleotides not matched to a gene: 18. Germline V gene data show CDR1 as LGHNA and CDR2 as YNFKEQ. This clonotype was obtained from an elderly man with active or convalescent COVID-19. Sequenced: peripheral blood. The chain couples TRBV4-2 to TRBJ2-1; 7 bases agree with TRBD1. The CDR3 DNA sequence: TGTGCCAGCAGCCAAGTTAAAACAGGGGCAAAGCTTTCCCTCTACAATGAGCAGTTCTTC. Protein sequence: CASSQVKTGAKLSLYNEQFF.